This record concerns one T cell receptor beta chain sequence. Its antigen is currently unknown. Per the germline V gene, CDR1 is MNHNY and CDR2 is SVGAGI (reference sequence). Trimming at V came to 8 bases and at J to 0 bases, leaving 10 bases not matched to a gene. The CDR3 has 15 amino acids. PCR involved 60 Vbeta and 13 Jbeta primers. The assay was immunoSEQ multiplex PCR, and TCRdb's table has in-frame clones only and misses some. The sample has some 51,000 clones, 65% to 80% seen once. These data originate in a study of cytomegalovirus exposure and HLA in healthy donors. Study outcomes and limitations: A later analysis showed TCR association rates differing by HLA locus, peaking at DRB1 and lowest at HLA-C.

The receptor comes from a man aged 35-49 years in good health and CMV-seropositive. The rearrangement uses TRBV6-6 and TRBJ2-7; 7 bases line up with TRBD2. Sequencing was done on a sample of PBMCs. The CDR3: CASVSRGGSSYEQYF. The CDR3 DNA reads TGTGCCAGCGTCTCTCGCGGGGGTAGCTCCTACGAGCAGTACTTC.